A selection of T cell receptor beta chains follows, all from one sample in a study of T cell responses to AZD1222 COVID-19 vaccine. Repertoires were generated with immunoSEQ multiplex PCR, while TCRdb's copy carries only in-frame clones and drops some. The sample includes tens of thousands of clones, around 80% of them seen just once. The sequenced sample was peripheral blood, obtained 28 days after the second AZD1222 dose. The receptors stem from an adult who received the AZD1222 COVID-19 vaccine. Both conserved end residues are part of each CDR3. The D gene is left open where the match is weak. A clone size is listed for some rows: how often the clone was seen (once, few, many), or a class if it is expanded.

d_call: TRBD2; clone_size: few; j_call: TRBJ2-3; v_call: TRBV7-2; cdr3_aa: CASSLRLAGGTDTQYF; cdr3_nt: TGTGCCAGCAGCTTACGCCTAGCGGGGGGCACAGATACGCAGTATTTT
d_call: TRBD1; clone_size: .; j_call: TRBJ2-3; v_call: TRBV24-1; cdr3_aa: CATSDWGQLNTQYF; cdr3_nt: TGTGCCACCAGTGATTGGGGACAGTTGAATACGCAGTATTTT
d_call: .; clone_size: .; j_call: TRBJ2-3; v_call: TRBV18; cdr3_aa: CASSPWGGGTDTQYF; cdr3_nt: TGTGCCAGCTCACCGTGGGGTGGTGGCACAGATACGCAGTATTTT
d_call: TRBD2; clone_size: .; j_call: TRBJ2-1; v_call: TRBV5-6; cdr3_aa: CASSLYSTSGSNEQFF; cdr3_nt: TGTGCCAGCAGCTTGTATTCGACTAGCGGGAGCAATGAGCAGTTCTTC
d_call: .; clone_size: .; j_call: TRBJ1-2; v_call: TRBV5-1; cdr3_aa: CASSHGNSYGYTF; cdr3_nt: TGCGCCAGCAGTCACGGCAACAGCTATGGCTACACCTTC
d_call: .; clone_size: .; j_call: TRBJ2-7; v_call: TRBV9; cdr3_aa: CASSRSLSSYEQYF; cdr3_nt: TGTGCCAGCAGCCGTAGCCTCAGCTCCTACGAGCAGTACTTC
d_call: .; clone_size: .; j_call: TRBJ2-1; v_call: TRBV5-5; cdr3_aa: CASSLPAGSNEQFF; cdr3_nt: TGTGCCAGCAGCTTGCCCGCAGGGTCCAATGAGCAGTTCTTC
d_call: TRBD2; clone_size: .; j_call: TRBJ2-2; v_call: TRBV5-4; cdr3_aa: CASIDRSGRADGIGELFF; cdr3_nt: TGTGCCAGCATCGATCGCAGCGGGAGGGCCGATGGCATCGGGGAGCTGTTTTTT
d_call: .; clone_size: .; j_call: TRBJ1-1; v_call: TRBV28; cdr3_aa: CASSLRPSRGTEAFF; cdr3_nt: TGTGCCAGCAGTTTACGACCCTCAAGGGGCACTGAAGCTTTCTTT
d_call: .; clone_size: .; j_call: TRBJ2-4; v_call: TRBV21-1; cdr3_aa: CASLSEGDRGKNIQYF; cdr3_nt: TGTGCCAGCCTGAGCGAGGGGGACAGGGGCAAAAACATTCAGTACTTC
d_call: TRBD2; clone_size: .; j_call: TRBJ2-7; v_call: TRBV2; cdr3_aa: CASNLAGFTSSYEQYF; cdr3_nt: TGTGCCAGCAACCTAGCGGGATTCACTAGCTCCTACGAGCAGTACTTC
d_call: TRBD1; clone_size: few; j_call: TRBJ1-1; v_call: TRBV24-1; cdr3_aa: CATTDRGHTEAFF; cdr3_nt: TGTGCCACCACAGACAGGGGCCACACTGAAGCTTTCTTT
d_call: .; clone_size: few; j_call: TRBJ1-2; v_call: TRBV27; cdr3_aa: CASRGPYGYTF; cdr3_nt: TGTGCCAGCCGCGGACCCTATGGCTACACCTTC
d_call: TRBD1; clone_size: .; j_call: TRBJ2-3; v_call: TRBV5-6; cdr3_aa: CASSSGTGVRGTDTQYF; cdr3_nt: TGTGCCAGCAGCTCGGGGACAGGGGTTAGGGGCACAGATACGCAGTATTTT
d_call: .; clone_size: .; j_call: TRBJ2-3; v_call: TRBV19; cdr3_aa: CASSIGMVPDTQYF; cdr3_nt: TGTGCCAGTAGTATTGGAATGGTACCAGATACGCAGTATTTT
d_call: .; clone_size: .; j_call: TRBJ2-1; v_call: TRBV30; cdr3_aa: CAWSVGLPYNEQFF; cdr3_nt: TGTGCCTGGAGTGTAGGGTTGCCCTACAATGAGCAGTTCTTC
d_call: .; clone_size: once; j_call: TRBJ2-7; v_call: TRBV12-3/TRBV12-4; cdr3_aa: CASSLLGPYEQYF; cdr3_nt: TGTGCCAGCAGTTTACTGGGGCCATACGAGCAGTACTTC
d_call: .; clone_size: .; j_call: TRBJ2-7; v_call: TRBV6-2/TRBV6-3; cdr3_aa: CASSLDRTYEQYF; cdr3_nt: TGTGCCAGCAGCCTCGACCGAACCTACGAGCAGTACTTC
d_call: .; clone_size: .; j_call: TRBJ2-2; v_call: TRBV28; cdr3_aa: CASSLRSQSFTGELFF; cdr3_nt: TGTGCCAGCAGTCTCCGCAGCCAGTCCTTTACCGGGGAGCTGTTTTTT
d_call: .; clone_size: .; j_call: TRBJ2-3; v_call: TRBV7-3; cdr3_aa: CASSLMAPPDTQYF; cdr3_nt: TGTGCCAGCAGCTTAATGGCCCCGCCAGATACGCAGTATTTT
d_call: .; clone_size: once; j_call: TRBJ2-2; v_call: TRBV3-1/TRBV3-2; cdr3_aa: CASSPQGGGELFF; cdr3_nt: TGTGCCAGCAGCCCCCAGGGCGGCGGGGAGCTGTTTTTT
d_call: .; clone_size: .; j_call: TRBJ2-5; v_call: TRBV19; cdr3_aa: CASSPSKDTKTQYF; cdr3_nt: TGTGCCAGTAGTCCGTCGAAGGACACGAAGACCCAGTACTTC
d_call: TRBD2; clone_size: once; j_call: TRBJ2-7; v_call: TRBV14; cdr3_aa: CASSQAGGSRQYF; cdr3_nt: TGTGCCAGCAGCCAAGCGGGGGGTAGCAGGCAGTACTTC
d_call: TRBD1; clone_size: once; j_call: TRBJ1-4; v_call: TRBV18; cdr3_aa: CASSRREEFGTGKTNEKLFF; cdr3_nt: TGTGCCAGCTCACGACGTGAAGAATTTGGGACAGGGAAAACTAATGAAAAACTGTTTTTT
d_call: .; clone_size: .; j_call: TRBJ2-7; v_call: TRBV19; cdr3_aa: CASSTGLSYEQYF; cdr3_nt: TGTGCCAGTAGTACAGGGCTCTCCTACGAGCAGTACTTC
d_call: .; clone_size: .; j_call: TRBJ1-1; v_call: TRBV27; cdr3_aa: CASSFFLNTEAFF; cdr3_nt: TGTGCCAGCAGTTTTTTTCTGAACACTGAAGCTTTCTTT
d_call: .; clone_size: few; j_call: TRBJ2-3; v_call: TRBV29-1; cdr3_aa: CSVDRDPADTQYF; cdr3_nt: TGCAGCGTTGACCGGGACCCGGCAGATACGCAGTATTTT
d_call: TRBD2; clone_size: .; j_call: TRBJ2-1; v_call: TRBV6-4; cdr3_aa: CASSDSTSGGEQFF; cdr3_nt: TGTGCCAGCAGTGACTCGACCAGCGGGGGTGAGCAGTTCTTC
d_call: .; clone_size: .; j_call: TRBJ1-1; v_call: TRBV5-1; cdr3_aa: CASSLAPRLMNTEAFF; cdr3_nt: TGCGCCAGCAGCTTGGCCCCCAGGCTAATGAACACTGAAGCTTTCTTT
d_call: .; clone_size: .; j_call: TRBJ2-2; v_call: TRBV3-1/TRBV3-2; cdr3_aa: CASSQGSGELFF; cdr3_nt: TGTGCCAGCAGCCAAGGATCCGGGGAGCTGTTTTTT
d_call: .; clone_size: .; j_call: TRBJ2-2; v_call: TRBV7-3; cdr3_aa: CASSLQGEVGELFF; cdr3_nt: TGTGCCAGCAGCTTACAGGGGGAGGTCGGGGAGCTGTTTTTT
d_call: .; clone_size: .; j_call: TRBJ2-3; v_call: TRBV7-3; cdr3_aa: CASSLMAGTDTQYF; cdr3_nt: TGTGCCAGCAGCTTAATGGCAGGCACAGATACGCAGTATTTT
d_call: .; clone_size: .; j_call: TRBJ2-7; v_call: TRBV20-1; cdr3_aa: CSASLLPSYEQYF; cdr3_nt: TGCAGTGCTAGTTTGCTCCCTTCCTACGAGCAGTACTTC
d_call: TRBD2; clone_size: .; j_call: TRBJ2-2; v_call: TRBV6-2/TRBV6-3; cdr3_aa: CASSYPRGRAGELFF; cdr3_nt: TGTGCCAGCAGTTACCCCCGGGGGAGGGCCGGGGAGCTGTTTTTT